This paragraph covers one TCR beta chain sequence. TCRdb itself ran the RT-PCR reads through MiXCR, one entry per CDR3 protein. Found here are about 520,000 distinct CDR3 sequences, about 25% of them singletons; the top ten hold approximately 1.9%. Germline lookup yields CDR1 SNHLY and CDR2 FYNNEI. Trimming removed 7 bases from V and 10 bases from J; junction bases left unmatched: 11. The CDR3 runs to 15 residues. The record originates from a study of response to subunit inactivated influenza vaccine. The receptor comes from a man in his forties or fifties who received an inactivated influenza vaccine. The specimen was CD4+ T cells sorted from PBMCs, collected 4 to 6 days after vaccination. V gene TRBV2 combines with J gene TRBJ1-6, with 9 bases lining up with TRBD1. The CDR3 DNA is TGTGCCAGCAATACCGGGACAGGGTCTATCTCACCCCTCCACTTT. Amino acids: CASNTGTGSISPLHF.